This TCR beta chain was sequenced in a study of cytomegalovirus exposure and HLA in healthy donors. The study, taken as a whole, reports: Per a later analysis, 15,000 to 20,000 TCR beta sequences showed association with HLA alleles at 0.05 false discovery rate. Most TCRs appeared rarely, but some public TCRs recurred in many donors.

As to this clone: The antigen is undetermined.

With 60 Vbeta and 13 Jbeta primers, the PCR was carried out. Libraries were prepared by immunoSEQ multiplex PCR; TCRdb keeps only in-frame clonotypes and omits some of them. The sample includes 120,000 to 150,000 clones, 65% to 85% of them seen just once. This CDR3 region has 16 residues. With 0 bases clipped from V and 9 bases from J, the junction kept 8 bases outside the gene matches. The germline V gene encodes CDR1 MGHRA and CDR2 YSYEKL. This chain connects TRBV4-1 to TRBJ2-1, with TRBD2 identical over 10 bases. The clonotype originates from a woman in her forties in good health and CMV-seropositive. Sequencing was carried out using PBMCs. CDR3 bases: TGCGCCAGCAGCCAAGAGCTCGAGCGGGGGGGCCGTGAGCAGTTCTTC. Its translation is CASSQELERGGREQFF.